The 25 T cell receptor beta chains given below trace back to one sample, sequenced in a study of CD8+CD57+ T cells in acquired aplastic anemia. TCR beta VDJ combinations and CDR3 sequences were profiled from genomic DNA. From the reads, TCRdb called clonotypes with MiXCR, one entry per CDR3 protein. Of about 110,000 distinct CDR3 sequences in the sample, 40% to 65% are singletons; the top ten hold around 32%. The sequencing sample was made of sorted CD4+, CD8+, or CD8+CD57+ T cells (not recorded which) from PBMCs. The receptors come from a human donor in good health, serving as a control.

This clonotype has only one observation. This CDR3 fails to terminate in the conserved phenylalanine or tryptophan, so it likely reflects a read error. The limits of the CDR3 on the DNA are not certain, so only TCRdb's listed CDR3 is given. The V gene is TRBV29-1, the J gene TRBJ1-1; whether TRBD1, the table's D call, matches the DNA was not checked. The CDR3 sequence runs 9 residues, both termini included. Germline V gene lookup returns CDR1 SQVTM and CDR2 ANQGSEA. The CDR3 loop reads CSVDRGSFY.

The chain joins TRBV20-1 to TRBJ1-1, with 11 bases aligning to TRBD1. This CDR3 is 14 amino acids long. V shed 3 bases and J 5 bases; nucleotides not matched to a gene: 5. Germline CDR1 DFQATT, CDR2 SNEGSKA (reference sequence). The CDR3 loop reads CSASRGQGGTEAFF. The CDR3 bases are TGCAGTGCTAGTAGGGGACAGGGGGGGACTGAAGCTTTCTTT.

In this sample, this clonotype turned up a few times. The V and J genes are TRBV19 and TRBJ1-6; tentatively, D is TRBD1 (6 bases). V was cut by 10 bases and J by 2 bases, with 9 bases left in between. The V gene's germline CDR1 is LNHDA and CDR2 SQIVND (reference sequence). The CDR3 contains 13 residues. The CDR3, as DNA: TGTGCCACCAGGACAGCCTATAATTCACCCCTCCACTTT. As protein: CATRTAYNSPLHF.

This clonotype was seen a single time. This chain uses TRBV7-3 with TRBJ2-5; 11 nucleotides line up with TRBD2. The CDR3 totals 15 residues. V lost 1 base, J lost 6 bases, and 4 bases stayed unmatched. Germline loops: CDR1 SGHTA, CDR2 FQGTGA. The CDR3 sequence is CASSLSTSGRQTQYF. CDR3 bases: TGTGCCAGCAGCTTAAGTACTAGCGGGAGACAGACCCAGTACTTC. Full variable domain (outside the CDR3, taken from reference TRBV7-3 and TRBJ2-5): GAGVSQTPSNKVTEKGKYVELRCDPISGHTALYWYRQSLGQGPEFLIYFQGTGAADDSGLPNDRFFAVRPEGSVSTLKIQRTERGDSAVYLCASSLSTSGRQTQYFGPGTRLLVL.

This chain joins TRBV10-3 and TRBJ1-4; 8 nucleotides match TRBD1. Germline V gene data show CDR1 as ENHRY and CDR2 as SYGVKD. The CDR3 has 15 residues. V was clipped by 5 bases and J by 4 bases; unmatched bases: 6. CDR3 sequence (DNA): TGTGCCATCAGTCCAGGACAGGGAGATAATGAAAAACTGTTTTTT. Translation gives CAISPGQGDNEKLFF.

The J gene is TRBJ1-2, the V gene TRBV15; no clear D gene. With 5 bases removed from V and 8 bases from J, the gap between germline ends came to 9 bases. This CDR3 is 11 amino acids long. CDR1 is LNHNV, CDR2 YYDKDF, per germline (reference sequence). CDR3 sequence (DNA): TGTGCCACCAGCTCCGGCCGAGGCTACACCTTC. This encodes CATSSGRGYTF.

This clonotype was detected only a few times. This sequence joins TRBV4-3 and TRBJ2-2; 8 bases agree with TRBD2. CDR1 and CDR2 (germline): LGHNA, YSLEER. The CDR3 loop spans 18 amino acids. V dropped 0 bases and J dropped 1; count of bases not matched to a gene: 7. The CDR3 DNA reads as TGCGCCAGCAGCCAAGAGCTCGGGGGGGAGGAGAACACCGGGGAGCTGTTTTTT. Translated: CASSQELGGEENTGELFF.

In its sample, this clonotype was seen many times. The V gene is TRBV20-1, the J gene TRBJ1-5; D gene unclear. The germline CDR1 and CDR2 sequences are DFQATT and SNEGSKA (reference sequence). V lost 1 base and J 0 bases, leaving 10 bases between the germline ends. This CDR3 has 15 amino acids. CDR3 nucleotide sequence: TGCAGTGCTAGAGTTAAAGGGTATAGCAATCAGCCCCAGCATTTT. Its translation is CSARVKGYSNQPQHF.

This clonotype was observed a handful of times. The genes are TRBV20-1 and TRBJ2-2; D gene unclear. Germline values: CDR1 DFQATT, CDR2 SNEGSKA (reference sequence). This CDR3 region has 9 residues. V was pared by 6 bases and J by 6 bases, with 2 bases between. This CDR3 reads CSAPGELFF. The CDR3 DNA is TGCAGTGCCCCCGGGGAGCTGTTTTTT.

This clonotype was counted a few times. CDR3 loop: CATSRDRLSGNTIYF. The CDR3 coding sequence is TGTGCCACCAGCAGGGACAGACTCTCTGGAAACACCATATATTTT. V gene TRBV15 combines with J gene TRBJ1-3; D is possibly TRBD1 (6 bases). The CDR3 spans 15 residues. CDR1 and CDR2 from the germline V gene are LNHNV and YYDKDF (reference sequence). V lost 3 bases and J 0 bases, leaving 9 bases between the germline ends.

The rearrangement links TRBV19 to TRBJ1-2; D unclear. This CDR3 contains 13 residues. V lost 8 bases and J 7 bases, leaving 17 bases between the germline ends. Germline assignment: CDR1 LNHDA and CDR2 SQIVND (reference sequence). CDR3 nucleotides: TGTGCCAGTGAAAGACCTGATGGCTGTGGCTACACCTTC. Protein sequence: CASERPDGCGYTF.

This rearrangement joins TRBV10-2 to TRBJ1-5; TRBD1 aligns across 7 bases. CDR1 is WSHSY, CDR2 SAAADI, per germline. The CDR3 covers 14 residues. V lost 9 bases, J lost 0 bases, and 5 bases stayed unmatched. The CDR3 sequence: CASGDRNSNQPQHF. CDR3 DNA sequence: TGCGCCAGTGGGGACAGAAATAGCAATCAGCCCCAGCATTTT.

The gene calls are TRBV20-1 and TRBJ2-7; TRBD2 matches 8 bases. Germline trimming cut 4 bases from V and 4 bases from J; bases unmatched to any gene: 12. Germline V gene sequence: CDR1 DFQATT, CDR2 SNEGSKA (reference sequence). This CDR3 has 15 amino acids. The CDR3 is CSATAGRGGIYEQYF. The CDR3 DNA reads TGCAGTGCTACGGCCGGGCGCGGGGGGATATACGAGCAGTACTTC.

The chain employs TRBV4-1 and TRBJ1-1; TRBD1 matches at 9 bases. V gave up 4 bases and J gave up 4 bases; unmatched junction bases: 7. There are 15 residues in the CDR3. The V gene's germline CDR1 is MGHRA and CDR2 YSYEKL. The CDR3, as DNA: TGCGCCAGCAGCCGCGGGACAGGGTTCGTCACTGAAGCTTTCTTT. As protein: CASSRGTGFVTEAFF.

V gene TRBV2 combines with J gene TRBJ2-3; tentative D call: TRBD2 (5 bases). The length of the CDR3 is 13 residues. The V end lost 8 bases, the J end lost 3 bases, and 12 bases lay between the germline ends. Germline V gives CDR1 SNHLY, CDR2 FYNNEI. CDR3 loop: CASSGSRTDTQYF. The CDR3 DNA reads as TGTGCCAGCTCGGGGTCACGGACAGATACGCAGTATTTT. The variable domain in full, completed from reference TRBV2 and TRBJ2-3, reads EPEVTQTPSHQVTQMGQEVILRCVPISNHLYFYWYRQILGQKVEFLVSFYNNEISEKSEIFDDQFSVERPDGSNFTLKIRSTKLEDSAMYFCASSGSRTDTQYFGPGTRLTVL.

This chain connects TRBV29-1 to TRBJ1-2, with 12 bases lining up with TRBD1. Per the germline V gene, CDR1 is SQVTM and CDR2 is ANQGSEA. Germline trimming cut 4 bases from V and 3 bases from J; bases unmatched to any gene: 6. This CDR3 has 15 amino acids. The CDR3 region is CSVVGQGAEDYGYTF. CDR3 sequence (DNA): TGCAGCGTTGTGGGACAGGGGGCTGAAGACTATGGCTACACCTTC.

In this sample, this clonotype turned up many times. Written as DNA, the CDR3 is TGTGCCAGCAGCGCCGGGACAGGGGGTTCCTACGAGCAGTACTTC. It codes for CASSAGTGGSYEQYF. The chain employs TRBV9 and TRBJ2-7; 11 nucleotides line up with TRBD1. Germline V gene data show CDR1 as SGDLS and CDR2 as YYNGEE. The trim removed 3 bases at V and 1 base at J, leaving 3 bases unmatched. The CDR3 runs 15 residues. Full variable domain (missing parts from reference TRBV9 and TRBJ2-7): DSGVTQTPKHLITATGQRVTLRCSPRSGDLSVYWYQQSLDQGLQFLIQYYNGEERAKGNILERFSAQQFPDLHSELNLSSLELGDSALYFCASSAGTGGSYEQYFGPGTRLTVT.

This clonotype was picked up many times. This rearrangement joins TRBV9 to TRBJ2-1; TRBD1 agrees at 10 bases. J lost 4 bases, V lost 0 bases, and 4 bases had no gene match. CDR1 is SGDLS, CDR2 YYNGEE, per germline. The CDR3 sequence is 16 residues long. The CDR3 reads CASSVDDRGLYNEQFF. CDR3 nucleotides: TGTGCCAGCAGCGTAGATGACAGGGGGCTGTACAATGAGCAGTTCTTC.

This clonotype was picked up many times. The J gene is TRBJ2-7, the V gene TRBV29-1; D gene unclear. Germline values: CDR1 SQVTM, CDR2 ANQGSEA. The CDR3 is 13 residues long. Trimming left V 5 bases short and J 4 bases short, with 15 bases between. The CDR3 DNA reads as TGCAGCGTTCTTACGGGCGGATCATACGAGCAGTACTTC. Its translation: CSVLTGGSYEQYF.

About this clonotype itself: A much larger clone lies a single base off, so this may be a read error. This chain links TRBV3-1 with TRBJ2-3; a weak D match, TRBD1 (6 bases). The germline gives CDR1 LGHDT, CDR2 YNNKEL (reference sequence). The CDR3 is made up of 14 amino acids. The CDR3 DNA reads TGTTCCAGCAGCCGTGGGGGCGGCACAGATACGCAGTATTTT. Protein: CSSSRGGGTDTQYF.

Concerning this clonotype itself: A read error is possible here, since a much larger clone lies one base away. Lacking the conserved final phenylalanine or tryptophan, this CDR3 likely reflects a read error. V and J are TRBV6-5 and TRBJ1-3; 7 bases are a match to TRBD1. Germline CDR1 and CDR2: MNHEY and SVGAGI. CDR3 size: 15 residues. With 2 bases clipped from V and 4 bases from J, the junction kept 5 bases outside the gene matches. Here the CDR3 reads CASSYEGANGNTIYS. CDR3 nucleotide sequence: TGTGCCAGCAGTTACGAGGGGGCGAACGGAAACACCATATATTCT.

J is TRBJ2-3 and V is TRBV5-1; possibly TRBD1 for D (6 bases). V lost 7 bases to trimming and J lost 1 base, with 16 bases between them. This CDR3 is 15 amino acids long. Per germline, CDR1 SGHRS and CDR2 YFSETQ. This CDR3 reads CASGSGAGGTDTQYF. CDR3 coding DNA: TGCGCCAGCGGCTCAGGGGCAGGGGGCACAGATACGCAGTATTTT.

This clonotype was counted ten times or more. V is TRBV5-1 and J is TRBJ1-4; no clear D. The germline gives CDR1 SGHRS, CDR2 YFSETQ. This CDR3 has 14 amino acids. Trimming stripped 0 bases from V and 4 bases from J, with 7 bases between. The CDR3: CASSLAGLNEKLFF. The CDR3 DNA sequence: TGCGCCAGCAGCTTGGCCGGACTTAATGAAAAACTGTTTTTT.

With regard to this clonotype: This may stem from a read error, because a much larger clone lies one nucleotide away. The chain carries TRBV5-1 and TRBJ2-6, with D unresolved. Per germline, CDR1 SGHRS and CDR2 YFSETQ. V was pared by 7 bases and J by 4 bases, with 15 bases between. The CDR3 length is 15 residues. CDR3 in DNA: TGCGCCAGCGCCCAAGACAACTCCGGGGCCAACGTCCTGACTTTC. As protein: CASAQDNSGANVLTF.

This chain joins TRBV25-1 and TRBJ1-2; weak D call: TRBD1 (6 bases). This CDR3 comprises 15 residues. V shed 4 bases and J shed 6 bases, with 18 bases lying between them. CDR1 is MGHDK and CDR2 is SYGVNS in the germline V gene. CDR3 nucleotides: TGTGCCAGCAGTGGCCTCGCGGGACAAGTTAATGGCTACACCTTC. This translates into CASSGLAGQVNGYTF.